This passage covers 14 T cell receptor beta chains from one sample sequenced in a study of vaccination and CD4 T cells after COVID-19. These receptors are not linked to any known antigen. Specified time point: late sampling 161 to 241 days after vaccination in a few convalescent patients. Treatment in this sample: approximately 10-day PBMC culture with coronavirus spike peptide pools or control peptides (ViraFEST assay). With the Oncomine TCR Beta short-read assay, DNA from cultured CD4+ T cells was sequenced. Via MiXCR, TCRdb re-called the PCR reads, giving one row per CDR3 protein. The data contain some 21,000 distinct CDR3 sequences, around two fifths of them seen just once; the ten biggest clones take up roughly 5%. Here the sequenced sample was CD4+ T cells from blood, cultured in vitro, taken about 7 months after SARS-CoV-2 vaccination. The source is a human donor who had recovered from COVID-19.

This clonotype has more than one count but fewer than ten. This rearrangement joins TRBV20-1 to TRBJ1-5; D uncertain. Trimming took 5 bases from V and 5 from J, leaving 10 bases between them. Germline CDR1 is DFQATT and CDR2 is SNEGSKA (reference sequence). CDR3 size: 12 residues. Here the CDR3 reads CSARRRDQPQHF. The CDR3 DNA reads TGCAGTGCTCGACGGCGTGATCAGCCCCAGCATTTT.

The chain carries TRBV28 and TRBJ1-6; D is perhaps TRBD1 (5 bases). The CDR3 runs to 16 residues. V was cut by 5 bases and J by 10 bases, with 21 bases left in between. Germline lookup yields CDR1 MDHEN and CDR2 SYDVKM. This chain's CDR3 is CASSPPARGLESPLHF. CDR3 sequence (DNA): TGTGCCAGCAGTCCCCCCGCCCGGGGGTTGGAATCACCCCTCCACTTT.

The chain links TRBV7-9 to TRBJ1-2, with 7 bases aligning to TRBD1. The germline CDR1 and CDR2 sequences are SEHNR and FQNEAQ (reference sequence). V dropped 5 bases and J dropped 8; count of bases not matched to a gene: 8. This CDR3 region has 13 residues. The CDR3 nucleotides are TGTGCCAGCAGCACCCGACAGGGTCTCGGCTACACCTTC. Translation: CASSTRQGLGYTF. Based on the CDR3 plus reference TRBV7-9 and TRBJ1-2, the full variable domain is DTGVSQNPRHKITKRGQNVTFRCDPISEHNRLYWYRQTLGQGPEFLTYFQNEAQLEKSRLLSDRFSAERPKGSFSTLEIQRTEQGDSAMYLCASSTRQGLGYTFGSGTRLTVV.

This sequence joins TRBV12-3 or TRBV12-4 and TRBJ2-7, with D unresolved. The V and J ends lost 1 base and 3 bases respectively, with 10 bases between them. This CDR3 is built from 14 residues. The CDR3 loop reads CASSLGWQSYEQYF. In nucleotides, the CDR3 is TGTGCCAGCAGTTTAGGTTGGCAGAGCTACGAGCAGTACTTC.

The chain carries TRBV6-1 and TRBJ1-2; a possible D gene is TRBD1 (5 bases). CDR3 size: 14 residues. The germline V and J ends were trimmed by 6 bases and 2 bases, with 13 bases remaining between them. The germline V gene has CDR1 MNHNS and CDR2 SASEGT. This CDR3 reads CASRLRGSNYGYTF. The CDR3 nucleotides are TGTGCCAGCAGATTACGGGGGTCCAACTATGGCTACACCTTC.

The genes are TRBV18 and TRBJ2-7; TRBD1 matches 8 bases. V shed 3 bases, J shed 2 bases, and the junction held 9 bases outside the gene matches. Germline loops: CDR1 KGHSH, CDR2 LQKENI. The CDR3 length is 16 residues. In DNA form, the CDR3 reads TGTGCCAGCTCACCGCAGGGGGCGCTCGGGACCTACGAGCAGTACTTC. As protein: CASSPQGALGTYEQYF. The whole variable domain, filled in from reference TRBV18 and TRBJ2-7, reads NAGVMQNPRHLVRRRGQEARLRCSPMKGHSHVYWYRQLPEEGLKFMVYLQKENIIDESGMPKERFSAEFPKEGPSILRIQQVVRGDSAAYFCASSPQGALGTYEQYFGPGTRLTVT.

The rearrangement links TRBV6-1 to TRBJ2-7, with a possible D match to TRBD1 (5 bases). The germline V gene has CDR1 MNHNS and CDR2 SASEGT. This CDR3 region has 14 residues. V lost 2 bases to trimming and J lost 6 bases, with 14 bases between them. The CDR3 region has the DNA TGTGCCAGCAGTGAATGGCAGGGTGTCGGCGAGCAGTACTTC. Its translation: CASSEWQGVGEQYF.

This clonotype showed up just a few times. This rearrangement joins TRBV28 to TRBJ2-3; D unresolved. Germline-derived CDR1 and CDR2 are MDHEN and SYDVKM. The germline V and J ends were trimmed by 2 bases and 4 bases, with 4 bases remaining between them. This CDR3 has 12 residues. CDR3 nucleotide sequence: TGTGCCAGCAGTTTAAGATCAGATACGCAGTATTTT. Its protein is CASSLRSDTQYF.

This chain joins TRBV7-2 and TRBJ2-4; a possible D gene is TRBD2 (7 bases). CDR3 size: 12 residues. Germline V gives CDR1 SGHTA, CDR2 FQGNSA. V gave up 9 bases and J gave up 11 bases, with 17 bases separating them. The CDR3 loop reads CASRGEGPVQYF. Written as DNA, the CDR3 is TGTGCCAGTAGGGGGGAGGGCCCGGTTCAGTACTTC.

This chain joins TRBV6-5 and TRBJ1-2; D might be TRBD1 (6 bases). The CDR3 is made up of 15 amino acids. Germline CDR1 reads MNHEY; CDR2 reads SVGAGI. Trimming left V 3 bases short and J 0 bases short, with 11 bases between. For the CDR3, the DNA is TGTGCCAGCAGTTATGGCAGGGGAGCTAACTATGGCTACACCTTC. Translating it yields CASSYGRGANYGYTF.

The gene calls are TRBV7-2 and TRBJ2-1, with TRBD2 identical over 10 bases. The V and J ends lost 5 bases and 9 bases, in that order; junction bases with no gene match: 10. CDR3 size: 15 residues. Germline-derived CDR1 and CDR2 are SGHTA and FQGNSA. The CDR3 nucleotides are TGTGCCAGCAGCGCCCACTCCGGGACTAGCGTTGAGCAGTTCTTC. Translation: CASSAHSGTSVEQFF.

The genes are TRBV20-1 and TRBJ2-7, with D tentatively TRBD1 or TRBD2 (5 bases each). CDR3 length: 14 amino acids. Trimming pared 6 bases from V and 5 bases from J, leaving 20 bases between. CDR1 is DFQATT, CDR2 SNEGSKA, per germline (reference sequence). In nucleotides, the CDR3 is TGCAGTGCCCCGATAACAGAGTGGGGGAACGAGCAGTACTTC. It codes for CSAPITEWGNEQYF.

The gene calls are TRBV20-1 and TRBJ2-3; D unresolved. Germline assignment: CDR1 DFQATT and CDR2 SNEGSKA (reference sequence). This CDR3 comprises 15 residues. Trimming stripped 5 bases from V and 5 bases from J, with 20 bases between. CDR3 amino acids: CSALTGGNMGDTQYF. CDR3 nucleotide sequence: TGCAGTGCTTTGACTGGCGGAAACATGGGAGATACGCAGTATTTT.

In its sample, this clonotype was seen a few times. The chain employs TRBV7-9 and TRBJ2-5, with D unresolved. This CDR3 has 13 amino acids. The V gene's germline CDR1 is SEHNR and CDR2 FQNEAQ (reference sequence). Between the trimmed V and J ends, which lost 1 base and 5 bases, there was a span of 8 bases. In DNA form, the CDR3 reads TGTGCCAGCAGCTTAGATATATTCGAGACCCAGTACTTC. This codes for CASSLDIFETQYF.